These 32 T cell receptor beta chains came from one sample sequenced in a study of sequential checkpoint blockade in melanoma. The repertoire was sequenced with immunoSEQ multiplex PCR; TCRdb's copy has only in-frame clones and lacks some. The sample carries 13,000 or so clones, less than 55% recorded once. Described treatment: randomized to nivolumab then ipilimumab (arm A) or the reverse (arm B). The starting material was CD8+ T cells sorted from blood (inferred from file names), obtained from a patient given nivolumab and ipilimumab in sequence. These receptors were taken from a human donor with melanoma.

In its sample, this clone was seen a few times. In the same sample, other DNA sequences code for this CDR3. The chain combines TRBV28 with TRBJ2-3; tentatively, D is TRBD2 (6 bases). The CDR3 has 15 amino acids. Germline assignment: CDR1 MDHEN and CDR2 SYDVKM. Between the trimmed V and J ends, which lost 3 bases and 2 bases, there was a span of 12 bases. For the CDR3, the DNA is TGTGCCAGCAGTTTTGGCGGGGTCTTCACAGATACGCAGTATTTT. This gives the protein CASSFGGVFTDTQYF. Based on the CDR3 plus reference TRBV28 and TRBJ2-3, the full variable domain is DVKVTQSSRYLVKRTGEKVFLECVQDMDHENMFWYRQDPGLGLRLIYFSYDVKMKEKGDIPEGYSVSREKKERFSLILESASTNQTSMYLCASSFGGVFTDTQYFGPGTRLTVL.

The rearrangement uses TRBV9 and TRBJ1-3; D perhaps matches TRBD1 (5 bases). Germline loops: CDR1 SGDLS, CDR2 YYNGEE. Trimming took 0 bases from V and 0 from J, leaving 7 bases between them. The CDR3 covers 15 residues. The CDR3: CASSVEGVSGNTIYF. The CDR3 DNA follows: TGTGCCAGCAGCGTAGAAGGGGTCTCTGGAAACACCATATATTTT.

This rearrangement joins TRBV27 to TRBJ2-5; D is possibly TRBD1 (5 bases). The end of the DNA is better explained by TRBJ2-7, so the J call may be wrong. The CDR3 is 15 residues long. Germline V lookup: CDR1 MNHEY, CDR2 SMNVEV (reference sequence). Here the CDR3 DNA reads TGTGCCAGCAGTTTTAAGTTTAGCAGGGTATACGAGCAGTACTTC. Translation gives CASSFKFSRVYEQYF.

The chain joins TRBV14 to TRBJ2-7, with 7 bases lining up with TRBD1. Germline trimming cut 4 bases from V and 5 bases from J; bases unmatched to any gene: 11. Germline V gives CDR1 SGHDN, CDR2 FVKESK. CDR3 length: 15 amino acids. CDR3 in DNA: TGTGCCAGCAGCCCTCGGGACAGTAGGGTCGACGAGCAGTACTTC. Protein sequence: CASSPRDSRVDEQYF. The whole variable domain, remainder taken from reference TRBV14 and TRBJ2-7, is EAGVTQFPSHSVIEKGQTVTLRCDPISGHDNLYWYRRVMGKEIKFLLHFVKESKQDESGMPNNRFLAERTGGTYSTLKVQPAELEDSGVYFCASSPRDSRVDEQYFGPGTRLTVT.

This chain links TRBV5-5 with TRBJ2-1; the D gene is possibly TRBD2 (5 bases). Trimming removed 0 bases from V and 5 bases from J, with 9 bases in between. This CDR3 is built from 14 residues. Germline values: CDR1 SGHKS, CDR2 YYEKEE (reference sequence). The CDR3 nucleotides read TGTGCCAGCAGCTTGGTCCCGGGAAACAATGAGCAGTTCTTC. Residues: CASSLVPGNNEQFF.

V is TRBV9 and J is TRBJ2-6; no reliable D call. The CDR3 is 17 residues long. Trimming stripped 3 bases from V and 1 base from J, with 14 bases between. CDR1 SGDLS and CDR2 YYNGEE come from the germline V gene. In DNA, the CDR3 is TGTGCCAGCAGCGCACCCCAATCCGGTTCTGGGGCCAACGTCCTGACTTTC. It yields the protein CASSAPQSGSGANVLTF.

J is TRBJ1-2 and V is TRBV5-1; 10 bases fit TRBD1. The germline V gene has CDR1 SGHRS and CDR2 YFSETQ. J was trimmed by 1 base and V by 0 bases; bases with no gene match: 6. The CDR3 spans 17 residues. The chain's CDR3 is CASSLGDRGRSNYGYTF. CDR3 bases: TGCGCCAGCAGCTTGGGGGACAGGGGCCGCAGTAACTATGGCTACACCTTC.

The V gene is TRBV11-1, the J gene TRBJ2-5; a weak D match, TRBD1 (6 bases). Germline V gives CDR1 SGHAT, CDR2 FQDESV (reference sequence). The CDR3 contains 16 residues. Trimming cost V 4 bases and J 1 base, with 16 bases left between them. CDR3 nucleotide sequence: TGTGCCAGCAGCTCCTTTGGGGACAAAGTCCAAGAGACCCAGTACTTC. Protein sequence: CASSSFGDKVQETQYF.

This chain connects TRBV19 to TRBJ1-1, with D uncertain. V gave up 1 base and J gave up 1 base, with 10 bases separating them. The CDR3 spans 15 residues. Germline CDR1 is LNHDA and CDR2 is SQIVND (reference sequence). The CDR3 spells CASSIVSFGNTEAFF. CDR3 nucleotides: TGTGCCAGTAGTATAGTGTCATTCGGGAACACTGAAGCTTTCTTT.

This sequence joins TRBV11-2 and TRBJ1-1; TRBD1 is a possible D gene (5 bases). This CDR3 is 15 amino acids long. Germline values: CDR1 SGHAT, CDR2 FQNNGV. The ends were cut back, 1 base at V and 0 bases at J, with 9 bases in the middle. This CDR3 is CASSLAGIMNTEAFF. The CDR3 bases are TGTGCCAGCAGCTTAGCAGGGATCATGAACACTGAAGCTTTCTTT. Variable domain in full (rest from reference TRBV11-2 and TRBJ1-1): EAGVAQSPRYKIIEKRQSVAFWCNPISGHATLYWYQQILGQGPKLLIQFQNNGVVDDSQLPKDRFSAERLKGVDSTLKIQPAKLEDSAVYLCASSLAGIMNTEAFFGQGTRLTVV.

The rearrangement uses TRBV10-3 and TRBJ2-7, with 10 positions matching TRBD1. Germline CDR1 ENHRY, CDR2 SYGVKD. With V trimmed by 2 bases and J by 1 base, 5 bases remained unmatched. The CDR3 sequence is 16 residues long. CDR3 amino acids: CAISEPAGQGSYEQYF. Here the CDR3 DNA reads TGTGCCATCAGTGAGCCAGCGGGACAGGGGTCCTACGAGCAGTACTTC.

This clone turned up a few times. The chain carries TRBV10-3 and TRBJ2-1, with D perhaps TRBD2 (6 bases). V lost 3 bases and J 5 bases, leaving 17 bases between the germline ends. The CDR3 totals 16 residues. Per germline, CDR1 ENHRY and CDR2 SYGVKD. CDR3 region: CAISDVAGIGDNEQFF. CDR3 DNA sequence: TGTGCCATCAGTGATGTTGCGGGAATTGGCGACAATGAGCAGTTCTTC.

The chain has TRBV28 and TRBJ2-7, with TRBD2 matching over 10 bases. The CDR3 sequence is 14 residues long. Trimming removed 5 bases from V and 3 bases from J; junction bases left unmatched: 4. The germline V gene has CDR1 MDHEN and CDR2 SYDVKM. The CDR3 reads CASSRTSGNYEQYF. The DNA for the CDR3 is TGTGCCAGCAGTCGGACTAGCGGAAACTACGAGCAGTACTTC.

This clone is classed as medium-sized. V is TRBV27 and J is TRBJ2-7; 7 bases map to TRBD1. CDR1 is MNHEY and CDR2 is SMNVEV in the germline V gene (reference sequence). The CDR3 is 14 amino acids. The V and J ends lost 0 bases and 6 bases, in that order; junction bases with no gene match: 5. As DNA, the CDR3 is TGTGCCAGCAGTTTATCCGGGACAGTCACCGAGCAGTACTTC. It is translated as CASSLSGTVTEQYF.

V gene TRBV10-3 combines with J gene TRBJ2-2; 10 positions match TRBD2. Germline CDR1 and CDR2: ENHRY and SYGVKD. The CDR3 runs 19 residues. The ends lost 0 bases at V and 0 bases at J; junction bases unmatched: 7. CDR3 nucleotides: TGTGCCATCAGTGAGTCGGACGCTAGCGGGAGCGCGAACACCGGGGAGCTGTTTTTT. Translating gives CAISESDASGSANTGELFF.

The chain combines TRBV29-1 with TRBJ1-1; D possibly corresponds to TRBD1 (6 bases). Germline CDR1 and CDR2: SQVTM and ANQGSEA. With 3 bases removed from V and 4 bases from J, the gap between germline ends came to 18 bases. The CDR3 contains 15 residues. CDR3 region: CSVEGGQGAGTEAFF. The CDR3 DNA reads as TGCAGCGTTGAGGGGGGGCAGGGCGCAGGCACTGAAGCTTTCTTT.

The genes are TRBV5-4 and TRBJ2-7, with D perhaps TRBD2 (6 bases). Trimming shortened V by 0 bases and J by 3 bases, and 13 bases separated the two germline ends. Germline assignment: CDR1 SGHNT and CDR2 YYREEE (reference sequence). The CDR3 extends over 15 amino acids. CDR3 in DNA: TGTGCCAGCAGCTTGGCCGGCGGGGCGCACTACGAGCAGTACTTC. Residues: CASSLAGGAHYEQYF.

This clone was seen a handful of times. V gene TRBV5-1 combines with J gene TRBJ2-7; 9 bases are a match to TRBD1. The germline gives CDR1 SGHRS, CDR2 YFSETQ. The CDR3 length is 13 residues. V was clipped by 6 bases and J by 6 bases; unmatched bases: 7. CDR3 DNA: TGCGCCAGCAAGCCGGGACAGGGTACCGAGCAGTACTTC. It yields the protein CASKPGQGTEQYF.

In its sample, this clone was seen a few times. The J gene is TRBJ2-5, the V gene TRBV4-1; 10 bases are shared with TRBD1. Looked up from germline, CDR1 is MGHRA and CDR2 is YSYEKL. The CDR3 length is 15 residues. Trimming removed 5 bases from V and 5 bases from J; junction bases left unmatched: 8. The CDR3 protein is CASSSPGTGEETQYF. CDR3 DNA sequence: TGCGCCAGCAGCTCCCCCGGGACAGGGGAGGAGACCCAGTACTTC.

This clone was seen a handful of times. The CDR3 DNA is TGTGCCAGCAGCGTAGTTGGAGGGGCCACTGAAGCTTTCTTT. This sequence encodes CASSVVGGATEAFF. The J gene is TRBJ1-1, the V gene TRBV9; TRBD1 might be the D (5 bases). This CDR3 has 14 residues. V dropped 0 bases and J dropped 4 bases, with 10 bases sitting between them. Germline-derived CDR1 and CDR2 are SGDLS and YYNGEE.

This clone was detected a few times. The genes are TRBV6-5 and TRBJ1-1; TRBD1 aligns across 12 bases. CDR1 is MNHEY and CDR2 is SVGAGI in the germline V gene. This CDR3 region has 15 residues. V was clipped by 2 bases and J by 6 bases; unmatched bases: 4. The CDR3 region has the DNA TGTGCCAGCAGTTACGGGACAGGGGGCAGAGCTGAAGCTTTCTTT. It is translated as CASSYGTGGRAEAFF.

A single count supports this clone. The chain links TRBV12-5 to TRBJ2-2, with D possibly TRBD2 on 5 matching bases. Germline V lookup: CDR1 LGHNT, CDR2 FRNRAP. V gave up 6 bases and J gave up 6 bases, with 20 bases separating them. The CDR3 length is 16 residues. The DNA of the CDR3 is TGTGCTAGTGGAAACCCCATGGCTAGCTTTTCCGGGGAGCTGTTTTTT. It translates to CASGNPMASFSGELFF. The full variable domain, in which reference TRBV12-5 and TRBJ2-2 provide the parts outside the CDR3, is DARVTQTPRHKVTEMGQEVTMRCQPILGHNTVFWYRQTMMQGLELLAYFRNRAPLDDSGMPKDRFSAEMPDATLATLKIQPSEPRDSAVYFCASGNPMASFSGELFFGEGSRLTVL.

The sample holds a few counts of this clone. The rearrangement links TRBV27 to TRBJ2-3; D is unresolved. This CDR3 region has 14 residues. Germline loops: CDR1 MNHEY, CDR2 SMNVEV (reference sequence). V was trimmed by 3 bases and J by 6 bases, leaving 13 bases between them. CDR3 coding DNA: TGTGCCAGCAGTTTTTCGTACTCAAGTGATACGCAGTATTTT. Amino acid sequence: CASSFSYSSDTQYF.

The rearrangement links TRBV4-2 to TRBJ2-3, with TRBD2 identical over 7 bases. The CDR3 extends over 18 amino acids. V dropped 0 bases and J dropped 2; count of bases not matched to a gene: 11. CDR1 and CDR2 (germline): LGHNA, YNFKEQ. The CDR3 loop reads CASSQDLGSGLYTDTQYF. Written as DNA, the CDR3 is TGTGCCAGCAGCCAAGATCTGGGTAGCGGGCTATACACAGATACGCAGTATTTT.

The V gene is TRBV5-1, the J gene TRBJ2-7; 7 bases are shared with TRBD1. This CDR3 spans 15 amino acids. Germline loops: CDR1 SGHRS, CDR2 YFSETQ. V lost 4 bases and J lost 0; bases outside the gene matches: 7. CDR3 nucleotides: TGCGCCAGCAGCATAAGACAGGGTCTCTCCTACGAGCAGTACTTC. Its translation: CASSIRQGLSYEQYF.

The chain carries TRBV11-2 and TRBJ2-1; a weak D match, TRBD1 (6 bases). The V gene's germline CDR1 is SGHAT and CDR2 FQNNGV. Trimming stripped 1 base from V and 0 bases from J, with 10 bases between. The CDR3 contains 16 residues. DNA for the CDR3: TGTGCCAGCAGCTTAGGGCAGGGGAGCTCCTACAATGAGCAGTTCTTC. Its protein product is CASSLGQGSSYNEQFF.

The chain combines TRBV19 with TRBJ2-7, with D possibly matching TRBD1 (6 bases). Germline lookup yields CDR1 LNHDA and CDR2 SQIVND (reference sequence). The CDR3 covers 11 residues. Trimming removed 6 bases from V and 7 bases from J, with 10 bases in between. CDR3 nucleotide sequence: TGTGCCAGTAGCCCAGGGGTTGAGCAGTACTTC. This gives the protein CASSPGVEQYF.

V and J are TRBV27 and TRBJ1-5; D unclear. The CDR3 sequence is 13 residues long. Germline assignment: CDR1 MNHEY and CDR2 SMNVEV (reference sequence). V gave up 4 bases and J gave up 4 bases, with 8 bases separating them. The CDR3 DNA follows: TGTGCCAGCAGTTATGGAGTTAATCAGCCCCAGCATTTT. Amino acid sequence: CASSYGVNQPQHF.

The J gene is TRBJ2-3, the V gene TRBV4-1, with 10 bases that match TRBD2. CDR1 and CDR2 (germline): MGHRA, YSYEKL. The CDR3 runs to 17 residues. After removal of 5 bases from V and 4 bases from J, the junction contained 12 bases not matched to a gene. The CDR3 nucleotides are TGCGCCAGCAGCGGGAATCTAGCGGGAGTATTGGCAGATACGCAGTATTTT. Its translation is CASSGNLAGVLADTQYF.

The sample holds a few counts of this clone. The chain combines TRBV19 with TRBJ2-1; TRBD2 matches at 8 bases. The CDR3 spans 13 residues. Per germline, CDR1 LNHDA and CDR2 SQIVND (reference sequence). Trimming took 4 bases from V and 6 from J; bases not matched to a gene: 2. CDR3 sequence reads: CASSSGRSNEQFF. The CDR3 bases are TGTGCCAGTAGTAGCGGGAGGTCCAATGAGCAGTTCTTC.

The CDR3, as DNA: TGTGCCAGCAGCTTGGTCACAGGGGGGGATACGCAGTATTTT. This translates into CASSLVTGGDTQYF. J is TRBJ2-3 and V is TRBV5-4; TRBD1 aligns across 8 bases. J gave up 6 bases and V 0 bases, and 3 bases lay outside the gene matches. CDR1 and CDR2 from the germline V gene are SGHNT and YYREEE (reference sequence). The CDR3 has 14 amino acids.

This clone was detected a few times. The chain uses TRBV28 and TRBJ2-3; D call uncertain. CDR3 size: 14 residues. The germline V gene encodes CDR1 MDHEN and CDR2 SYDVKM. With 3 bases removed from V and 1 base from J, the gap between germline ends came to 8 bases. The CDR3 DNA sequence: TGTGCCAGCAGTTTTCTTCGGGGCACAGATACGCAGTATTTT. Translating gives CASSFLRGTDTQYF.